This T cell receptor (beta chain) comes out of a study of T cells in localized non-small cell lung cancer. The assay was immunoSEQ multiplex PCR, and TCRdb's table has in-frame clones only and misses some. The sample records fewer than 3,000 clones, under 30% being singletons. The V gene's germline CDR1 is GTSNPN and CDR2 SVGIG (reference sequence). The CDR3 sequence is 14 residues long. V was clipped by 8 bases and J by 1 base, with 16 bases between them. The gene calls are TRBV30 and TRBJ2-3; maybe TRBD1 (6 bases). The sequence was obtained from a man aged 40-75 years with stage II squamous cell lung carcinoma. The starting material was lung tumor tissue, obtained before any cancer treatment. In nucleotides, the CDR3 is TGTGCCGTACAAACAGGGTTAGGCACAGATACGCAGTATTTT. Residues: CAVQTGLGTDTQYF.